The 5 T cell receptor beta chains below all came from one sample that was sequenced in a study of T cells in Graves' hyperthyroidism and ophthalmopathy. TCR beta CDR3 regions were amplified from RNA transcripts. The HTBI primer set drove a first-round RT-PCR of the TCR CDR3. TCRdb processed the multiplex PCR reads anew with MiXCR; each CDR3 protein has one entry. This sample has some 650,000 distinct CDR3 sequences, with about a sixth found just once. Input material: blood. The receptors derive from a woman aged 40 to 55 with Graves' ophthalmopathy.

This clonotype was picked up a small number of times. This chain joins TRBV7-3 and TRBJ2-5; 8 nucleotides match TRBD2. The CDR3 runs 15 residues. CDR1 is SGHTA, CDR2 FQGTGA, per germline. Trimming at V came to 0 bases and at J to 4 bases, leaving 4 bases not matched to a gene. The CDR3 DNA is TGTGCCAGCAGCTTAACAGGTAGCGGGGCAGAGACCCAGTACTTC. This encodes CASSLTGSGAETQYF.

The V and J genes are TRBV7-9 and TRBJ2-7; D is possibly TRBD2 (7 bases). Germline CDR1 reads SEHNR; CDR2 reads FQNEAQ (reference sequence). CDR3 length: 12 amino acids. Trimming took 11 bases from V and 6 from J, leaving 17 bases between them. For the CDR3, the DNA is TGTGCCTGTCCGGGGGCGGGAGCCGAGCAGTACTTC. Amino acids: CACPGAGAEQYF.

The V gene is TRBV5-1, the J gene TRBJ2-3, with D uncertain. Germline V gene data show CDR1 as SGHRS and CDR2 as YFSETQ. This CDR3 spans 15 amino acids. V lost 5 bases, J lost 3 bases, and 16 bases lay in between. The CDR3 loop is CASRPEPVGTDTQYF. The DNA of the CDR3 is TGCGCCAGCAGACCCGAGCCCGTAGGAACAGATACGCAGTATTTT.

This clonotype was counted only a few times. The chain has TRBV15 and TRBJ2-7; D perhaps matches TRBD1 (6 bases). CDR1 and CDR2 from the germline V gene are LNHNV and YYDKDF (reference sequence). This CDR3 has 15 residues. The ends were cut back, 2 bases at V and 2 bases at J, with 13 bases in the middle. In DNA, the CDR3 is TGTGCCACCAGCAGACGGGACACCTCTACCTACGAGCAGTACTTC. It yields the protein CATSRRDTSTYEQYF. The entire variable domain, with the rest obtained from reference TRBV15 and TRBJ2-7, is as follows: DAMVIQNPRYQVTQFGKPVTLSCSQTLNHNVMYWYQQKSSQAPKLLFHYYDKDFNNEADTPDNFQSRRPNTSFCFLDIRSPGLGDTAMYLCATSRRDTSTYEQYFGPGTRLTVT.

This clonotype turned up a few times. The chain joins TRBV20-1 to TRBJ2-1, with D tentatively TRBD2 (7 bases). The CDR3 contains 11 residues. Germline V gene lookup returns CDR1 DFQATT and CDR2 SNEGSKA (reference sequence). The CDR3 loop reads CRLTGGDEQFF. The CDR3, as DNA: TGCAGGCTAACGGGGGGCGATGAGCAGTTCTTC.